What follows are 27 T cell receptor beta chains derived from one specimen sequenced in a study of post-analysis software for immune sequencing data. Study conclusions and caveats: Patients had higher frequencies than controls of five or six TRBV segments, including TRBV5-6, TRBV5-1 and TRBV20-1.

cDNA libraries for TCR beta contained unique molecular identifiers. A single record per CDR3 protein comes from TCRdb applying MiXCR to the PCR reads. The profile shows 450,000 or so distinct CDR3 sequences, less than 45% of them singletons. These receptors' targets are unknown. The specimen sequenced was blood. These receptors originate from a girl between 5 and 17 years old with multiple sclerosis.

The chain uses TRBV2 and TRBJ2-3; 7 bases are a match to TRBD2. Germline lookup yields CDR1 SNHLY and CDR2 FYNNEI. CDR3 length: 15 amino acids. After removal of 10 bases from V and 0 bases from J, the junction contained 10 bases not matched to a gene. The CDR3 region is CATLEGEGSTDTQYF. The CDR3 nucleotides are TGTGCCACCTTGGAAGGGGAGGGAAGCACAGATACGCAGTATTTT.

The gene calls are TRBV10-3 and TRBJ2-7; D not certain. Germline assignment: CDR1 ENHRY and CDR2 SYGVKD. The V end was cut by 0 bases, the J end by 3 bases, with 3 bases between. This CDR3 has 12 amino acids. The CDR3 here is CAISESDYEQYF. The CDR3 bases are TGTGCCATCAGTGAGTCCGACTACGAGCAGTACTTC.

The chain combines TRBV12-3 or TRBV12-4 with TRBJ2-5; 9 bases line up with TRBD1. V lost 3 bases to trimming and J lost 11 bases; unmatched junction nucleotides: 10. This CDR3 comprises 14 residues. The CDR3 loop is CASSFGTGSGKQYF. The DNA of the CDR3 is TGTGCCAGCAGTTTTGGGACAGGGAGTGGCAAGCAGTACTTC.

This chain links TRBV7-6 with TRBJ1-2; no clear D gene. Trimming removed 1 base from V and 6 bases from J, with 21 bases in between. The CDR3 is 17 residues long. CDR1 is SGHVS and CDR2 is FNYEAQ in the germline V gene. DNA of the CDR3: TGTGCCAGCAGCTTAGGGGAAGGCTACGCCCGCGCGGATGGCTACACCTTC. Encoded protein: CASSLGEGYARADGYTF.

This clonotype was seen a handful of times. The chain combines TRBV5-5 with TRBJ2-7; 8 bases align to TRBD2. CDR3 length: 16 residues. Germline CDR1 is SGHKS and CDR2 is YYEKEE (reference sequence). V lost 4 bases, J lost 0 bases, and 9 bases stayed unmatched. CDR3 region: CASSLPGREVSYEQYF. For the CDR3, the DNA is TGTGCCAGCAGCCTCCCGGGGCGGGAGGTCTCCTACGAGCAGTACTTC. Full variable domain (remainder filled in from reference TRBV5-5 and TRBJ2-7): DAGVTQSPTHLIKTRGQQVTLRCSPISGHKSVSWYQQVLGQGPQFIFQYYEKEERGRGNFPDRFSARQFPNYSSELNVNALLLGDSALYLCASSLPGREVSYEQYFGPGTRLTVT.

This clonotype was counted a few times. The chain has TRBV5-1 and TRBJ2-1; TRBD2 matches at 11 bases. With V trimmed by 6 bases and J by 1 base, 9 bases remained unmatched. The CDR3 extends over 17 amino acids. Per the germline V gene, CDR1 is SGHRS and CDR2 is YFSETQ. The CDR3 sequence is CASTGVSGRGSYNEQFF. Written as DNA, the CDR3 is TGCGCCAGCACGGGTGTTAGCGGGAGGGGTTCCTACAATGAGCAGTTCTTC.

The CDR3 is CASSYSPPQGEGPDTQYF. As DNA, the CDR3 is TGTGCCAGCAGTTACTCCCCGCCTCAGGGGGAGGGCCCAGATACGCAGTATTTT. The chain uses TRBV6-7 and TRBJ2-3; D assignment may be TRBD1 or TRBD2 (7 bases each). Being an ORF, TRBV6-7 has a function that is uncertain. The CDR3 loop spans 18 amino acids. V was shortened by 0 bases and J by 4 bases, with 20 bases between the two germline ends.

The genes are TRBV3-1 and TRBJ2-5; the D is unclear. CDR1 and CDR2 (germline): LGHDT, YNNKEL (reference sequence). V dropped 3 bases and J dropped 5 bases, with 13 bases sitting between them. The length of the CDR3 is 14 residues. CDR3 amino acids: CASSHEWGRETQYF. The CDR3 nucleotides read TGTGCCAGCAGCCATGAGTGGGGAAGGGAGACCCAGTACTTC.

In the case of this clonotype: The junction departs from the called germline gene at one end, perhaps through a read error. This chain connects TRBV28 to TRBJ2-3; 8 bases agree with TRBD1. CDR3 length equals 15 residues. The germline CDR1 and CDR2 sequences are MDHEN and SYDVKM. The CDR3 loop reads CASSLGTGVTDTQYF. CDR3 in DNA: TGTGCTAGCAGCTTAGGGACAGGAGTCACAGATACGCAGTATTTT.

The chain links TRBV5-1 to TRBJ2-6, with D perhaps matching TRBD2 (5 bases). Per the germline V gene, CDR1 is SGHRS and CDR2 is YFSETQ. The germline V and J ends were trimmed by 3 bases and 1 base, with 14 bases remaining between them. This CDR3 has 17 amino acids. This CDR3 is CASSSLGGESGANVLTF. In DNA form, the CDR3 reads TGCGCCAGCAGCTCTCTAGGTGGGGAGTCTGGGGCCAACGTCCTGACTTTC. Complete variable domain (other parts from reference TRBV5-1 and TRBJ2-6): KAGVTQTPRYLIKTRGQQVTLSCSPISGHRSVSWYQQTPGQGLQFLFEYFSETQRNKGNFPGRFSGRQFSNSRSEMNVSTLELGDSALYLCASSSLGGESGANVLTFGAGSRLTVL.

This clonotype was detected a few times. The rearrangement joins TRBV4-1 to TRBJ1-1, with 7 bases fitting TRBD1. Germline V gene data show CDR1 as MGHRA and CDR2 as YSYEKL. The V gene end was trimmed by 5 bases and the J gene end by 2 bases; junction bases not matched to a gene: 8. The CDR3 sequence is 15 residues long. CDR3 sequence reads: CASSTPGQQNTEAFF. The CDR3 nucleotides read TGCGCCAGCAGCACCCCGGGACAGCAAAACACTGAAGCTTTCTTT.

The V and J genes are TRBV9 and TRBJ1-2; perhaps TRBD1 as D (6 bases). Trimming took 3 bases from V and 8 from J, leaving 20 bases between them. This CDR3 comprises 15 residues. CDR1 and CDR2 (germline): SGDLS, YYNGEE. CDR3 region: CASSEGNRETIGYTF. The DNA for the CDR3 is TGTGCCAGCAGCGAAGGAAACAGGGAAACAATCGGCTACACCTTC.

The chain employs TRBV7-8 and TRBJ2-3; 13 bases align to TRBD2. CDR3 length equals 16 residues. Germline V lookup: CDR1 SGHVS, CDR2 FQNEAQ. Germline trimming cut 1 base from V and 4 bases from J; bases unmatched to any gene: 2. CDR3 sequence (DNA): TGTGCCAGCAGCTTAGAGGGACTAGCGGGATCAGATACGCAGTATTTT. Translated: CASSLEGLAGSDTQYF. The entire variable domain, with the rest obtained from reference TRBV7-8 and TRBJ2-3, is as follows: GAGVSQSPRYKVAKRGQDVALRCDPISGHVSLFWYQQALGQGPEFLTYFQNEAQLDKSGLPSDRFFAERPEGSVSTLKIQRTQQEDSAVYLCASSLEGLAGSDTQYFGPGTRLTVL.

Only a few counts were recorded for this clonotype. The V and J genes are TRBV29-1 and TRBJ2-7, with TRBD2 matching over 12 bases. Trimming took 7 bases from V and 6 from J; bases not matched to a gene: 13. The CDR3 is 15 amino acids. Germline loops: CDR1 SQVTM, CDR2 ANQGSEA. The CDR3 coding sequence is TGCAGCGCGGAATATCGGACTAGCGGGATTCGCGAGCAGTACTTC. Its translation: CSAEYRTSGIREQYF.

This clonotype occurred a few times. V usage is TRBV6-5 and J usage is TRBJ1-4; D gene unclear. V lost 2 bases to trimming and J lost 5 bases, with 9 bases between them. The V gene's germline CDR1 is MNHEY and CDR2 SVGAGI. The length of the CDR3 is 14 residues. DNA of the CDR3: TGTGCCAGCAGTTACCCTAACAGCAATGAAAAACTGTTTTTT. Protein: CASSYPNSNEKLFF.

This clonotype has only a few counts. The J gene is TRBJ1-1, the V gene TRBV29-1, with 7 bases that match TRBD1. The CDR3 totals 15 residues. The V gene's germline CDR1 is SQVTM and CDR2 ANQGSEA. Unmatched junction bases numbered 10, after V lost 5 bases and J lost 1 base. The DNA of the CDR3 is TGCAGCGTTAGGACCCTGGACAGGCAGAACACTGAAGCTTTCTTT. Translating it yields CSVRTLDRQNTEAFF.

The table lists this clonotype with many counts. CDR3 sequence: CASSYRNTEAFF. In nucleotides, the CDR3 is TGTGCCAGCAGTTATAGGAACACTGAAGCTTTCTTT. V is TRBV6-5 and J is TRBJ1-1; D call uncertain. Germline loops: CDR1 MNHEY, CDR2 SVGAGI. Deletions cut 3 bases from V and 1 base from J, with 3 bases between. This CDR3 region has 12 residues.

The rearrangement uses TRBV20-1 and TRBJ2-3; D possibly uses TRBD1 or TRBD2 (6 bases each). V was clipped by 6 bases and J by 4 bases, with 14 bases between them. In germline, CDR1 is DFQATT, CDR2 SNEGSKA (reference sequence). The CDR3 is 13 amino acids. This chain's CDR3 is CSAQSGGADTQYF. In nucleotides, the CDR3 is TGCAGTGCCCAGTCCGGGGGCGCAGATACGCAGTATTTT.

A remark on this clonotype: Germline and junction disagree at one end, which may indicate a read error. The rearrangement uses TRBV25-1 and TRBJ1-6, with D unclear. The germline V gene has CDR1 MGHDK and CDR2 SYGVNS. The CDR3 runs 14 residues. The CDR3 spells CASSDRSGVSLLHF. The CDR3 DNA is TGTGCCAGCAGTGATCGTAGTGGGGTCTCACTCCTCCACTTT.

A word on this clonotype: At one boundary the junction diverges from the germline segment, which might be a read error. The V gene is TRBV27, the J gene TRBJ1-6; D might be TRBD1 (5 bases). The CDR3 contains 15 residues. Per the germline V gene, CDR1 is MNHEY and CDR2 is SMNVEV (reference sequence). The DNA for the CDR3 is TGTGCCGGCAGTTTTGAAGGGGTTGTCGGTTCACCCCTCCACTTT. This codes for CAGSFEGVVGSPLHF.

Only a few counts were recorded for this clonotype. The gene calls are TRBV20-1 and TRBJ2-1, with TRBD2 matching over 8 bases. Germline CDR1 DFQATT, CDR2 SNEGSKA (reference sequence). The CDR3 length is 14 residues. The ends lost 5 bases at V and 5 bases at J; junction bases unmatched: 8. CDR3: CSAAMEAGDNEQFF. In DNA form, the CDR3 reads TGCAGTGCTGCCATGGAAGCGGGAGACAATGAGCAGTTCTTC.

The sample holds a few counts of this clonotype. The rearrangement links TRBV9 to TRBJ2-7; a possible D gene is TRBD1 (6 bases). Germline V gene data show CDR1 as SGDLS and CDR2 as YYNGEE. The CDR3 length is 14 residues. Trimming stripped 4 bases from V and 1 base from J, with 12 bases between. CDR3 nucleotides: TGTGCCAGCAGCCCAAGGACAGCTTCCTACGAGCAGTACTTC. It specifies CASSPRTASYEQYF. The full variable domain, with the rest looked up from reference TRBV9 and TRBJ2-7, is DSGVTQTPKHLITATGQRVTLRCSPRSGDLSVYWYQQSLDQGLQFLIQYYNGEERAKGNILERFSAQQFPDLHSELNLSSLELGDSALYFCASSPRTASYEQYFGPGTRLTVT.

This clonotype was seen a few times. V and J are TRBV29-1 and TRBJ2-6; no reliable D call. Between the trimmed V and J ends, which lost 4 bases and 1 base, there was a span of 8 bases. CDR3 size: 14 residues. Per the germline V gene, CDR1 is SQVTM and CDR2 is ANQGSEA. The CDR3 is CSVGERSGANVLTF. The CDR3 DNA follows: TGCAGCGTTGGAGAGAGGTCTGGGGCCAACGTCCTGACTTTC.

This clonotype has at least ten counts. J is TRBJ2-5 and V is TRBV7-2; no clear D gene. This CDR3 has 13 amino acids. Deletions cut 8 bases from V and 5 bases from J, with 15 bases between. CDR1 is SGHTA and CDR2 is FQGNSA in the germline V gene. CDR3 DNA: TGTGCCAGCTCAGGTCAATCTTATGAGACCCAGTACTTC. It translates to CASSGQSYETQYF.

The chain is built from TRBV11-2 and TRBJ1-1; D gene uncertain. The CDR3 extends over 16 amino acids. Trimming shortened V by 1 base and J by 1 base, and 13 bases separated the two germline ends. From germline, CDR1 is SGHAT and CDR2 FQNNGV. CDR3 protein: CASSLAERIPNTEAFF. CDR3 nucleotides: TGTGCCAGCAGCTTAGCGGAAAGGATTCCGAACACTGAAGCTTTCTTT.

V gene TRBV5-1 combines with J gene TRBJ2-2; perhaps TRBD1 as D (5 bases). Trimming shortened V by 4 bases and J by 5 bases, and 15 bases separated the two germline ends. The CDR3 extends over 15 amino acids. In germline, CDR1 is SGHRS, CDR2 YFSETQ. The CDR3 region is CASSAGISLTGELFF. The CDR3 DNA reads as TGCGCCAGCAGCGCAGGGATATCGCTTACCGGGGAGCTGTTTTTT. The full variable domain, with the rest looked up from reference TRBV5-1 and TRBJ2-2, is KAGVTQTPRYLIKTRGQQVTLSCSPISGHRSVSWYQQTPGQGLQFLFEYFSETQRNKGNFPGRFSGRQFSNSRSEMNVSTLELGDSALYLCASSAGISLTGELFFGEGSRLTVL.

The CDR3, as DNA: TGTGCCACGAGGGTTATGAAGGGAACTGAAGCTTTCTTT. Protein product: CATRVMKGTEAFF. The genes are TRBV12-3 or TRBV12-4 and TRBJ1-1, with D unresolved. Between the trimmed V and J ends, which lost 10 bases and 5 bases, there was a span of 17 bases. The CDR3 length is 13 residues.